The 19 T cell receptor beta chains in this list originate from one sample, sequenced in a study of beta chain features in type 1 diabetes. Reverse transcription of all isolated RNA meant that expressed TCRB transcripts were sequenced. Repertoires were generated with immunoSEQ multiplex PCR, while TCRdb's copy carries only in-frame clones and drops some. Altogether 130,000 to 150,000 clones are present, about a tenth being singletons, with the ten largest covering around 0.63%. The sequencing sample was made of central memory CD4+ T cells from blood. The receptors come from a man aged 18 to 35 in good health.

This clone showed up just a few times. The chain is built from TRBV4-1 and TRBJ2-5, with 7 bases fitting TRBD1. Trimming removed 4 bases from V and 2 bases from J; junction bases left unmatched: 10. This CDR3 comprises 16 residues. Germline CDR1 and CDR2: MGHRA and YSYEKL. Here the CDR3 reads CASSPNPGQSQETQYF. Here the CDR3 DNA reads TGCGCCAGCAGCCCCAACCCGGGACAGAGTCAAGAGACCCAGTACTTC.

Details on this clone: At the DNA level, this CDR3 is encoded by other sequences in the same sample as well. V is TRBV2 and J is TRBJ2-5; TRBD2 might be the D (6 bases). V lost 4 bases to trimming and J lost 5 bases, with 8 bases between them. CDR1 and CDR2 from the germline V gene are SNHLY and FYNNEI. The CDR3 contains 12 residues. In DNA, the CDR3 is TGTGCCAGCAGTGTTCGGGGGGAGACCCAGTACTTC. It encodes CASSVRGETQYF. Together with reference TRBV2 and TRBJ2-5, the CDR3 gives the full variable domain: EPEVTQTPSHQVTQMGQEVILRCVPISNHLYFYWYRQILGQKVEFLVSFYNNEISEKSEIFDDQFSVERPDGSNFTLKIRSTKLEDSAMYFCASSVRGETQYFGPGTRLLVL.

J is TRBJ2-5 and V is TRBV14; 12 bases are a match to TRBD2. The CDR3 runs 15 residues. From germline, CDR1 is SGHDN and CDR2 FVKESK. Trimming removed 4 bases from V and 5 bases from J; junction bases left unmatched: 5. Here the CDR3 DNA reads TGTGCCAGCAGCCTTACTAGCGGGGGGCAGGAGACCCAGTACTTC. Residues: CASSLTSGGQETQYF.

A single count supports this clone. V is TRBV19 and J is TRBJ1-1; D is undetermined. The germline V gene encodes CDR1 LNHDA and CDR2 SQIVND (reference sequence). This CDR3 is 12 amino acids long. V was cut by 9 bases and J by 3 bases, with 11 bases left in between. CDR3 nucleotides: TGTGCCAGCCGAGGGTTGTACACTGAAGCTTTCTTT. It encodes CASRGLYTEAFF. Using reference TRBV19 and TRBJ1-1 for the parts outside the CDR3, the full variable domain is DGGITQSPKYLFRKEGQNVTLSCEQNLNHDAMYWYRQDPGQGLRLIYYSQIVNDFQKGDIAEGYSVSREKKESFPLTVTSAQKNPTAFYLCASRGLYTEAFFGQGTRLTVV.

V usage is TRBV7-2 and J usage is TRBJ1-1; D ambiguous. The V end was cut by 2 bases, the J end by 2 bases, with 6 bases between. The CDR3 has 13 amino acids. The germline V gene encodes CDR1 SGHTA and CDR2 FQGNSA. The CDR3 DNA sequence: TGTGCCAGCAGCTTACAGGAAAACACTGAAGCTTTCTTT. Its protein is CASSLQENTEAFF.

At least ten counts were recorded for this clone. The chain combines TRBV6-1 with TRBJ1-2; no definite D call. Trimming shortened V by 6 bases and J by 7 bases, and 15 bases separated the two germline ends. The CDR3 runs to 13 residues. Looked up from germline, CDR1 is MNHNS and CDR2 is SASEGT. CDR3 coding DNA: TGTGCCAGCAGCCCGGGTTCCCAATCTGGCTACACCTTC. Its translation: CASSPGSQSGYTF.

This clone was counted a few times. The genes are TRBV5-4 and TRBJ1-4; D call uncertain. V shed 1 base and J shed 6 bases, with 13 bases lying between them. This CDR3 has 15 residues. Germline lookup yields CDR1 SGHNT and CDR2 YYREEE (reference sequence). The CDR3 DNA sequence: TGTGCCAGCAGCTTGAACCGGGGTATTGATGAAAAACTGTTTTTT. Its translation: CASSLNRGIDEKLFF.

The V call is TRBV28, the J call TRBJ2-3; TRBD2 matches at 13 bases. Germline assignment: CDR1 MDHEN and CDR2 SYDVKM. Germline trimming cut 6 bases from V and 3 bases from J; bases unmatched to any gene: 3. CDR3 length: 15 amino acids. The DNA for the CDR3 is TGTGCCAGCAGGAGACTAGCGGGGGGAACAGATACGCAGTATTTT. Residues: CASRRLAGGTDTQYF.

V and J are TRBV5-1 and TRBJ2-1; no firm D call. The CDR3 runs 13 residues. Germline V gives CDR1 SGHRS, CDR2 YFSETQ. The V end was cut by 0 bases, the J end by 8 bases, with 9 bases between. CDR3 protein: CASSLESRYEQFF. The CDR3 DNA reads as TGCGCCAGCAGCTTGGAGTCTAGGTATGAGCAGTTCTTC. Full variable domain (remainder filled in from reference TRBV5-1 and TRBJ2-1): KAGVTQTPRYLIKTRGQQVTLSCSPISGHRSVSWYQQTPGQGLQFLFEYFSETQRNKGNFPGRFSGRQFSNSRSEMNVSTLELGDSALYLCASSLESRYEQFFGPGTRLTVL.

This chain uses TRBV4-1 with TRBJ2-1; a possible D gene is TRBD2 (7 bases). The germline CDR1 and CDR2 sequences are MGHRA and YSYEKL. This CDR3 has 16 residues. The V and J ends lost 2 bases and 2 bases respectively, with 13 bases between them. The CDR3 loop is CASSQPGGQTYNEQFF. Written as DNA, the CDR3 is TGCGCCAGCAGCCAACCCGGGGGGCAGACCTACAATGAGCAGTTCTTC.

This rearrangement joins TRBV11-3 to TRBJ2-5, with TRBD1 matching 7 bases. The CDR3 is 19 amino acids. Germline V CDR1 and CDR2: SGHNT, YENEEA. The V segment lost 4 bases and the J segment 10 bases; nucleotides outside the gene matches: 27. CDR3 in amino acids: CASSSRVGAGRGLSVVQYF. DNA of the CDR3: TGTGCCAGCAGCTCTCGTGTAGGGGCAGGAAGGGGGCTGAGCGTGGTCCAGTACTTC. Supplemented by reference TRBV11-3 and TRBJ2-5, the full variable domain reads EAGVVQSPRYKIIEKKQPVAFWCNPISGHNTLYWYLQNLGQGPELLIRYENEEAVDDSQLPKDRFSAERLKGVDSTLKIQPAELGDSAVYLCASSSRVGAGRGLSVVQYFGPGTRLLVL.

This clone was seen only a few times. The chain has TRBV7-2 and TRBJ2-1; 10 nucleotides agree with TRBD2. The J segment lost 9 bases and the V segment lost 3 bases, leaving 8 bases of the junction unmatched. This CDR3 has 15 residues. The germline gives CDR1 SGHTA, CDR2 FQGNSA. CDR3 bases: TGTGCCAGCAGCTTGGGACTAGCGATCCCGGGTGAGCAGTTCTTC. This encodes CASSLGLAIPGEQFF.

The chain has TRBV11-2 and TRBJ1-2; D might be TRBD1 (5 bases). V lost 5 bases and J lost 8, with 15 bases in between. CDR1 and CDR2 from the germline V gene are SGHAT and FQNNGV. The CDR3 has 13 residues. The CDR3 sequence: CASSPRTGGGYTF. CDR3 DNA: TGTGCCAGCAGCCCCCGGACGGGGGGAGGCTACACCTTC.

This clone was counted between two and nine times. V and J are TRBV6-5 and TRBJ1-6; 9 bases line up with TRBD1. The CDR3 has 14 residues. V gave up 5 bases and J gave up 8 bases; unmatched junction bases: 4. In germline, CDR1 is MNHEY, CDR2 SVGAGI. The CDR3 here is CASSIRTGDSPLHF. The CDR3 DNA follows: TGTGCCAGCAGTATAAGGACAGGGGATTCACCCCTCCACTTT.

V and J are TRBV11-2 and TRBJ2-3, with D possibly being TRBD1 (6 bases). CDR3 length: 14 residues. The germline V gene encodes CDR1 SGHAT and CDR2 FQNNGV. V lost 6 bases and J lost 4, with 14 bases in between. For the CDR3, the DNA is TGTGCCAGCAGGGGCTGGGGGCGCCCAGATACGCAGTATTTT. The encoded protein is CASRGWGRPDTQYF.

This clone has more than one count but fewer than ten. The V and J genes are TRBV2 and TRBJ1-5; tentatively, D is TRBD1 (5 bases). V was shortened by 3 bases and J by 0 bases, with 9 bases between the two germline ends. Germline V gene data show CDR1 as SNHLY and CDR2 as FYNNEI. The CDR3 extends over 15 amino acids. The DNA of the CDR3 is TGTGCCAGCAGTGACAGGGTCCCTAGCAATCAGCCCCAGCATTTT. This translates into CASSDRVPSNQPQHF.

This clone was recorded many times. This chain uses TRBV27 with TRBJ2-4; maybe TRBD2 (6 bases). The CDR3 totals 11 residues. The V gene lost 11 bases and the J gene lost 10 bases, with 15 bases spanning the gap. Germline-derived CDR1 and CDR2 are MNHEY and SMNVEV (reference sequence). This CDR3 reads CASRDGLIQYF. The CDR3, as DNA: TGTGCCTCCCGGGACGGACTAATTCAGTACTTC.

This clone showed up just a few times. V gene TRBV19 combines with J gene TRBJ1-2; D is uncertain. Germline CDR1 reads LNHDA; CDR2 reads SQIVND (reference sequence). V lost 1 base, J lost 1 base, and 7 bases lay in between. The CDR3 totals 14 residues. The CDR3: CASSIAPGNYGYTF. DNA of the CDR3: TGTGCCAGTAGTATAGCGCCCGGTAACTATGGCTACACCTTC.

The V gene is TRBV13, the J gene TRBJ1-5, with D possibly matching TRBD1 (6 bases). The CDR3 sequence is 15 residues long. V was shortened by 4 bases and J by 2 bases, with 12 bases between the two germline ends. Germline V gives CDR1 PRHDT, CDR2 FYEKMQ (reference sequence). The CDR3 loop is CASSSYRDGNQPQHF. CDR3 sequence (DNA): TGTGCCAGCAGCTCCTACAGGGACGGCAATCAGCCCCAGCATTTT.